This T cell receptor (beta chain) was sequenced in a study of human T cells and chemical hapten exposure (dated by TCRdb to 2020 to 2023). Regarding the research as a whole: For sensitization, 2% DPC in acetone was applied to a 2 cm by 2 cm area of upper inner arm skin. Weekly therapeutic DPC doses were additionally applied to the scalp of patients throughout the roughly 25-week study period. Patch testing was performed on the upper back with Finn chambers containing 0.01% DPC, and the patch tests were scored after 6 days according to International Contact Dermatitis Research Group standards. Most of the patients in the cohort were female, and the cohort covered alopecia areata with under or over 50% scalp involvement, alopecia totalis and alopecia universalis. Libraries were pooled for sequencing, and per-sample TCR yields varied mainly because of small differences in library volumes within the pool. The study tracked peripheral blood TCR repertoire changes in vivo during primary and secondary sensitization to the hapten diphenylcyclopropenone (DPC) in alopecia patients. Blood samples were taken from patients before sensitization (week 0) and at 2, 6 and about 24 weeks after DPC sensitization. Around 30 alopecia patients provided blood for TCR sequencing at one to four time points (pre-sensitization, 2, 6 and 24 weeks). The paper as a whole reports these results and caveats: Because every patient had alopecia, a presumed autoimmune disease, the patients' immune response might differ from that of healthy individuals. Repeated subsampling changed both the strength of the expansion versus patch-test correlation and the threshold at which the correlation became significant. Patch test score was positively correlated with the number of PT1 expanded TCRs, with significance at thresholds 8, 16 and 32 but not at 4. DPC sensitization did not change how many TCRs were above 1 in 1000 frequency, and no evidence was found of alterations in global repertoire structure. Significantly more large CDR3 similarity clusters were formed by expanded TCRs than by pre-sensitization or healthy control sets, consistent with antigen-driven responses.

Per the publication, the time point label means: patch test 2, 6 weeks after DPC sensitization. The sample's treatment or condition label, decoded: therapeutic diphenylcyclopropenone sensitization with weekly scalp DPC. At every patch-test visit, the blood draw took place before the patch test was put on. Eligible patients were aged 18 to 70, diagnosed with alopecia, deemed suitable for DPC therapy, and excluded if pregnant. Total RNA was extracted from unfractionated whole blood that had been collected in Tempus Blood RNA tubes. CDR1 and CDR2, per the germline V gene, are SGHAT and FQNNGV. The CDR3 numbers 13 residues from cysteine through phenylalanine. The sequence is cut down to CDR3 DNA, 39 bases in frame from base 1. Trimming at the junction amounts to 4 bases on V and 6 bases on J, and the germline ends lie 13 bases apart. This clonotype was observed many times. Its target antigen remains unknown. No base quality information exists; no much larger clone differs at one position.

The library relied on RACE. Sequencing used a NextSeq 500. Library preparation attached unique molecular identifiers to individual cDNA molecules for quantitative, reproducible TCR counting. For every blood RNA sample, sequencing covered both the TCR alpha and TCR beta chains. The original methods were these. A median of around 100,000 TCRs per sample was observed, with a range of about 23,224 to 690,600. The Decombinator software suite was used to annotate the V, J and CDR3 of the TCR reads. To make PS versus PT1 abundance plots, every sample was subsampled to the same number of TCRs (28,000). TCRs were defined as expanded if absent before sensitization and observed at least eight times at the 2-week time point. TCRdb applied fastp at Q25 and MiXCR to the public reads, then kept only in-frame beta chains. Merged by CDR3 protein, the rows form single entries marked with the most common genes and DNA. The V and J calls reflect TCRdb's pipeline rather than the authors' work. The sample table records hundreds of thousands of distinct CDR3 sequences; about 6% of these occur just once. The biggest ten clones account for about 5% of the sample.

Recombination linked TRBV11-2 to TRBJ2-7; the D gene is possibly TRBD2, with 5 bases matching. The starting material was whole blood, obtained in connection with sensitization to the hapten diphenylcyclopropenone (DPC). The sequence derives from a woman aged 18 to 35 with alopecia areata. Some clones in this sample may be carry-over from other donors' samples. The DNA sequence is TGTGCCAGCAGCTCCACCGAGGGTACCGAGCAGTACTTC. It is translated as CASSSTEGTEQYF.